This TCR beta chain was sequenced for a study of T cell responses to AZD1222 COVID-19 vaccine. The repertoire was sequenced with immunoSEQ multiplex PCR; TCRdb's copy has only in-frame clones and lacks some. The sample includes under 50,000 clones, roughly 75% seen only once; the top ten take less than 25%. As regards this clone: Its specificity is unknown.

General study points: The donor cohort was predominantly white British with a female majority, and clonal diversity may have been underestimated.

The CDR3 runs to 15 residues. Deletions cut 0 bases from V and 9 bases from J, with 17 bases between. Germline V gene lookup returns CDR1 LGHDT and CDR2 YNNKEL (reference sequence). Sequenced here: peripheral blood, sampled 28 days after the second dose of the MenACWY control vaccine. This clonotype was obtained from an adult who received the MenACWY meningococcal vaccine as a control. The chain employs TRBV3-1 (or the pseudogene TRBV3-2) and TRBJ1-2; D may be TRBD1 (5 bases). Written as DNA, the CDR3 is TGTGCCAGCAGCCAAGAAGAAAGCAACAAGGGGCGCTACACCTTC. Translating gives CASSQEESNKGRYTF.